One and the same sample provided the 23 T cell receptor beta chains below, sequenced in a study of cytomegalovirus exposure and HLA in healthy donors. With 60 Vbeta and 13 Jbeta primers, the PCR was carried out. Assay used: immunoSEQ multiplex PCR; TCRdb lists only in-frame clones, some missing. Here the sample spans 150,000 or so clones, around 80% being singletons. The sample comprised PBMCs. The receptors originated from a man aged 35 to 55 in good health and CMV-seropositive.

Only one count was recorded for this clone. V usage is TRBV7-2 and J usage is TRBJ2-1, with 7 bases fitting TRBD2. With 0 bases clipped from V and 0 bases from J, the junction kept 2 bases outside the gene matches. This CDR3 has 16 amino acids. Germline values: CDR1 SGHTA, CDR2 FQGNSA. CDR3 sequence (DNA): TGTGCCAGCAGCTTAGCGACGGGAGGCTCCTACAATGAGCAGTTCTTC. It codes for CASSLATGGSYNEQFF. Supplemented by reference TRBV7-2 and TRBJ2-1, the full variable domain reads GAGVSQSPSNKVTEKGKDVELRCDPISGHTALYWYRQSLGQGLEFLIYFQGNSAPDKSGLPSDRFSAERTGGSVSTLTIQRTQQEDSAVYLCASSLATGGSYNEQFFGPGTRLTVL.

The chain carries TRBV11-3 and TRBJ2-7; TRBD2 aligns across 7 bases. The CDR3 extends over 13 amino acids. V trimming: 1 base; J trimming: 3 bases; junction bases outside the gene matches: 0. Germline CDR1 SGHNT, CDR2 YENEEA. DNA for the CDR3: TGTGCCAGCAGCTTAGCTAGCGGCTACGAGCAGTACTTC. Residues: CASSLASGYEQYF.

The chain's CDR3 is CASSVGSWGVNTEAFF. In DNA form, the CDR3 reads TGTGCCAGCAGCGTAGGTTCGTGGGGAGTGAACACTGAAGCTTTCTTT. The chain uses TRBV9 and TRBJ1-1; D unresolved. Germline V gene sequence: CDR1 SGDLS, CDR2 YYNGEE. V was clipped by 0 bases and J by 0 bases, with 12 bases between them. There are 16 residues in the CDR3.

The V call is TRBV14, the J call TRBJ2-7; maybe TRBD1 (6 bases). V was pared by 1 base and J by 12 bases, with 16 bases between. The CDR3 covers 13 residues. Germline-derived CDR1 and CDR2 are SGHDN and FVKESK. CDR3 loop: CASSQGIQGRAYF. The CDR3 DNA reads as TGTGCCAGCAGCCAAGGGATTCAGGGGCGGGCGTACTTC.

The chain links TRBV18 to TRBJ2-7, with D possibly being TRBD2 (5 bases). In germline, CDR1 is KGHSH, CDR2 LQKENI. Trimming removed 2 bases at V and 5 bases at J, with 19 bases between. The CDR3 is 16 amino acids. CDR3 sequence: CASSPRNRPTEDEQYF. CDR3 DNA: TGTGCCAGCTCACCAAGAAACCGGCCGACGGAGGACGAGCAGTACTTC.

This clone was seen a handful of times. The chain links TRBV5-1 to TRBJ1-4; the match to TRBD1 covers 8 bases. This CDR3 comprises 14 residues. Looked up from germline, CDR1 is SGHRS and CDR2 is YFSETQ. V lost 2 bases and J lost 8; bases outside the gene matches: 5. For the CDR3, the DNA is TGCGCCAGCAGCTTCGGACAGGGACGAGAAAAACTGTTTTTT. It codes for CASSFGQGREKLFF.

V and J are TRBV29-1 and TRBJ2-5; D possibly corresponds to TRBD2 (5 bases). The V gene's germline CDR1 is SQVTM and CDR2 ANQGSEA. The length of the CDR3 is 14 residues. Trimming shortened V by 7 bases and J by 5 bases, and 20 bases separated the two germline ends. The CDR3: CSARGAETMETQYF. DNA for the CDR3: TGCAGCGCCCGAGGAGCGGAGACTATGGAGACCCAGTACTTC.

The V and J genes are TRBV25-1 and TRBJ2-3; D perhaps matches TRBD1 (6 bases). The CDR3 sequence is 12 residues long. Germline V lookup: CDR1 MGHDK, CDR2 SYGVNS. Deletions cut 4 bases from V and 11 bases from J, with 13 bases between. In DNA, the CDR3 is TGTGCCAGCAGTGGGAACAGGGACCGGCAGTATTTT. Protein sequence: CASSGNRDRQYF.

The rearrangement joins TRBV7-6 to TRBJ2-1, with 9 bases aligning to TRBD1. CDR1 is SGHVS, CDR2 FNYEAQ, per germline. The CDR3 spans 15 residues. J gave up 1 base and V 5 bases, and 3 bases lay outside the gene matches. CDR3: CASSLDRGSYNEQFF. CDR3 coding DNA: TGTGCCAGCAGCCTCGACAGGGGGTCCTACAATGAGCAGTTCTTC.

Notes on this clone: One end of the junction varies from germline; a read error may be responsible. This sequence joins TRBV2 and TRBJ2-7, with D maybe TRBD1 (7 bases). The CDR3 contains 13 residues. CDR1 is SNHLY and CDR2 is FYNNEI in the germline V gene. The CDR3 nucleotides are TGTGCCAGCAGTGAAGAAAGTCAGGGGGGAAGACACTTC. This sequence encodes CASSEESQGGRHF.

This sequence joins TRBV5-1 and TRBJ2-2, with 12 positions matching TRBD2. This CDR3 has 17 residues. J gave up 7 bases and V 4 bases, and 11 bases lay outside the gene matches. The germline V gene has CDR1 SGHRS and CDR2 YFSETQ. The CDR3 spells CASSLVSSGRAGGELFF. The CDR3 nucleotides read TGCGCCAGCAGCCTGGTCTCTAGCGGGAGGGCCGGCGGGGAGCTGTTTTTT.

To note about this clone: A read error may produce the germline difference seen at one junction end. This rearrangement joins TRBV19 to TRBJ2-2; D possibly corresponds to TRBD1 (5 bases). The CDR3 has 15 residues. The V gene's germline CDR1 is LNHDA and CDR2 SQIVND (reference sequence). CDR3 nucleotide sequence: TGTGCAAGTAGTATAGTGGCCAGGGAAGGCGGGGAGCTGTTTTTT. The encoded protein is CASSIVAREGGELFF.

CDR3 loop: CASSPWTSSPGNEQFF. The CDR3 DNA is TGTGCCAGCAGCCCCTGGACTAGCAGTCCGGGCAATGAGCAGTTCTTC. The chain is built from TRBV9 and TRBJ2-1, with TRBD2 matching over 8 bases. V lost 4 bases and J lost 6; bases outside the gene matches: 12. This CDR3 contains 16 residues. Germline V gene data show CDR1 as SGDLS and CDR2 as YYNGEE.

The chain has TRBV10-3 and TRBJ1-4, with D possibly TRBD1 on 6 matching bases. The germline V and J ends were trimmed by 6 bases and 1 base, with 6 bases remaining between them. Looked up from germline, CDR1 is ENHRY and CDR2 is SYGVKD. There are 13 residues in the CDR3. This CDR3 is CAIRDRTNEKLFF. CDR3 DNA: TGTGCCATCAGGGACAGAACTAATGAAAAACTGTTTTTT.

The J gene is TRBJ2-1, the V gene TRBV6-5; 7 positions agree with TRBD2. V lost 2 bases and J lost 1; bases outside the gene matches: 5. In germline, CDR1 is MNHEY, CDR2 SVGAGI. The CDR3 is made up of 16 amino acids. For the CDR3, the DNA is TGTGCCAGCAGTTACACGGGGGGAGGATCCTACAATGAGCAGTTCTTC. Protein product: CASSYTGGGSYNEQFF.

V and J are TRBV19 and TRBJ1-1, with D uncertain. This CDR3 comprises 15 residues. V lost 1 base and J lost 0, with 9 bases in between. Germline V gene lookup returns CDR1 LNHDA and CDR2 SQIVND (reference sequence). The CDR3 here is CASSIGNIMNTEAFF. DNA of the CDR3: TGTGCCAGTAGTATAGGTAACATCATGAACACTGAAGCTTTCTTT.

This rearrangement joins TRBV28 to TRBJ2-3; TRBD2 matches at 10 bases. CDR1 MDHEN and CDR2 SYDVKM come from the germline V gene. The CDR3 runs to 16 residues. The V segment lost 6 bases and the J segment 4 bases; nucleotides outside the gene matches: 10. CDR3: CASSLGAGGPPDTQYF. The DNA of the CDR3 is TGTGCCAGCAGCCTAGGAGCGGGAGGGCCCCCAGATACGCAGTATTTT.

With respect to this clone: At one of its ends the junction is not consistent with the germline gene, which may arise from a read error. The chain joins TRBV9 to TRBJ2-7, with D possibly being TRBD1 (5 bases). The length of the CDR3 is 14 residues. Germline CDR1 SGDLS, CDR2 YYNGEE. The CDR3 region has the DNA TGTACCAGCAGCGTAGGGGCAGGGTCGGACGAGCAGTACTTC. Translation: CTSSVGAGSDEQYF. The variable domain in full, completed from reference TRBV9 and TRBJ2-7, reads DSGVTQTPKHLITATGQRVTLRCSPRSGDLSVYWYQQSLDQGLQFLIQYYNGEERAKGNILERFSAQQFPDLHSELNLSSLELGDSALYFCTSSVGAGSDEQYFGPGTRLTVT.

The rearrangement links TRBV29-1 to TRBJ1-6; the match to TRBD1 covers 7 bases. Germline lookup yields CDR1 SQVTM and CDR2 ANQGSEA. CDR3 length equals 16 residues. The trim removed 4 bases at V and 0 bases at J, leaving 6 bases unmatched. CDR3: CSVVGQPSSYNSPLHF. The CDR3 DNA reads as TGCAGCGTTGTGGGACAGCCCAGCTCCTATAATTCACCCCTCCACTTT.

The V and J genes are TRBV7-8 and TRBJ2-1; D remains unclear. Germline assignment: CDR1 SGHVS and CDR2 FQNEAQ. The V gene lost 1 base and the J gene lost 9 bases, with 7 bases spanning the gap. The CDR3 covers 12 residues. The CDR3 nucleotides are TGTGCCAGCAGCTTAGGAGCATCTGAGCAGTTCTTC. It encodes CASSLGASEQFF.

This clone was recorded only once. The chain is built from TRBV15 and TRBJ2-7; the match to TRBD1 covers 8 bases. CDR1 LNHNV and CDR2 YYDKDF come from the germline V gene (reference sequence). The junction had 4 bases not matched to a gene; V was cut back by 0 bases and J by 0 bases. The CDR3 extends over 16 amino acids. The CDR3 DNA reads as TGTGCCACCAGCAGAGAGTGGACAGGGAGCTCCTACGAGCAGTACTTC. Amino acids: CATSREWTGSSYEQYF.

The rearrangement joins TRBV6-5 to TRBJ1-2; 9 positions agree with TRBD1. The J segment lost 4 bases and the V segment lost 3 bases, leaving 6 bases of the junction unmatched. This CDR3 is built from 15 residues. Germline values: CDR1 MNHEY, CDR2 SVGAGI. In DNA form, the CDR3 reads TGTGCCAGCAGTTATACGACAGGGGGGGGCTATGGCTACACCTTC. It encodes CASSYTTGGGYGYTF.

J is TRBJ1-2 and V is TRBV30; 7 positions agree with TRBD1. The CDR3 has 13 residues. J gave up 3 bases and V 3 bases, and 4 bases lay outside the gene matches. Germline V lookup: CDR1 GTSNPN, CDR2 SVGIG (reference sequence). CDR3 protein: CAWRRGGDYGYTF. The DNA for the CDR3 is TGTGCCTGGAGACGAGGGGGCGACTATGGCTACACCTTC.